This TCR beta chain is drawn from a study of PD-L1 blockade in urothelial cancer. Study background: Twenty-five of 29 patients were males with bladder-origin urothelial cancer. T cells numbered a median of around 150,000 in the blood samples. Before enrollment, 0 to 3 chemotherapy regimens had been given to patients.

Sequencing used immunoSEQ multiplex PCR; TCRdb keeps in-frame clones, though not all of them. Of 48,000 or so clones in the sample, 80% to 90% were seen once. Documented time point: peripheral blood 6 weeks after treatment start. Patients yielded 1 to 8 samples each, pretreatment and on-treatment. This clone was seen a single time. Germline loops: CDR1 SGHNT, CDR2 YENEEA. The CDR3 contains 14 residues. The germline V and J ends were trimmed by 5 bases and 0 bases, with 7 bases remaining between them. Here the sequenced sample was PBMCs, taken around atezolizumab (anti-PD-L1) treatment. This receptor was taken from a man aged 70 or older with urothelial cancer. The chain joins TRBV11-3 to TRBJ2-2; D ambiguous. The CDR3 nucleotides read TGTGCCAGCAGCCCCGACACGAACACCGGGGAGCTGTTTTTT. The encoded protein is CASSPDTNTGELFF. The full variable domain, its missing parts supplied by reference TRBV11-3 and TRBJ2-2, is EAGVVQSPRYKIIEKKQPVAFWCNPISGHNTLYWYLQNLGQGPELLIRYENEEAVDDSQLPKDRFSAERLKGVDSTLKIQPAELGDSAVYLCASSPDTNTGELFFGEGSRLTVL.